Below, 12 T cell receptor beta chains from the same sample are listed, as sequenced in a study of shared clonotypes between healthy human individuals. Clones were read by immunoSEQ multiplex PCR, and TCRdb kept only the in-frame ones, dropping some. The sample has around 510,000 clones; more than 95% are singletons. The sequenced sample was naive CD4+ T cells sorted from blood. Sample subset: CD45RA+ positively selected. The receptors were sampled from a woman aged 25 to 39 in good health.

The chain links TRBV28 to TRBJ1-4; TRBD1 might be the D (5 bases). The germline gives CDR1 MDHEN, CDR2 SYDVKM. The CDR3 covers 12 residues. The ends were cut back, 6 bases at V and 7 bases at J, with 9 bases in the middle. As DNA, the CDR3 is TGTGCCAGCAGCTCAGGGAGTGAAAAACTGTTTTTT. This translates into CASSSGSEKLFF.

The chain couples TRBV15 to TRBJ2-1; 7 nucleotides agree with TRBD2. Germline trimming cut 5 bases from V and 1 base from J; bases unmatched to any gene: 14. Germline loops: CDR1 LNHNV, CDR2 YYDKDF (reference sequence). The CDR3 extends over 18 amino acids. CDR3 coding DNA: TGTGCCACCAGCCCCGCGGGGGTCGGGAGATGGTCCTACAATGAGCAGTTCTTC. Translated: CATSPAGVGRWSYNEQFF.

The chain carries TRBV6-5 and TRBJ2-1; the D gene could be TRBD1 or TRBD2 (5 bases each). The CDR3 sequence is 16 residues long. V lost 0 bases to trimming and J lost 0 bases, with 9 bases between them. Germline CDR1 is MNHEY and CDR2 is SVGAGI. The CDR3 region is CASSYSTGPSYNEQFF. Written as DNA, the CDR3 is TGTGCCAGCAGTTACTCGACGGGGCCCTCCTACAATGAGCAGTTCTTC.

The rearrangement uses TRBV4-1 and TRBJ1-3; TRBD1 is a possible D gene (6 bases). V dropped 0 bases and J dropped 8 bases, with 17 bases sitting between them. Germline V CDR1 and CDR2: MGHRA, YSYEKL. The CDR3 is 16 residues long. CDR3 in DNA: TGCGCCAGCAGCCAAGATCTCGGCAGGGGTAGGGACACCATATATTTT. Translation gives CASSQDLGRGRDTIYF.

The chain recombines TRBV11-2 with TRBJ2-7, with D maybe TRBD2 (6 bases). The V gene lost 8 bases and the J gene lost 0 bases, with 20 bases spanning the gap. Germline-derived CDR1 and CDR2 are SGHAT and FQNNGV. The CDR3 totals 16 residues. The CDR3 nucleotides read TGTGCCAGCTCCTCCCCCGGGTGGGGGGTCTCCTACGAGCAGTACTTC. This sequence encodes CASSSPGWGVSYEQYF.

The chain uses TRBV29-1 and TRBJ2-7, with 8 bases identical to TRBD1. The germline V gene encodes CDR1 SQVTM and CDR2 ANQGSEA. The CDR3 is 13 residues long. V was clipped by 6 bases and J by 6 bases; unmatched bases: 10. CDR3: CSVHDRGLSEQYF. Written as DNA, the CDR3 is TGCAGCGTGCACGACAGGGGATTAAGCGAGCAGTACTTC.

The chain joins TRBV4-1 to TRBJ1-4, with a weak D call TRBD1 (5 bases). Germline CDR1 and CDR2: MGHRA and YSYEKL. This CDR3 is 15 amino acids long. V was trimmed by 4 bases and J by 0 bases, leaving 9 bases between them. DNA for the CDR3: TGCGCCAGCAGCCGCACAGGCCCAACTAATGAAAAACTGTTTTTT. It translates to CASSRTGPTNEKLFF.

The chain links TRBV7-2 to TRBJ1-5, with D unclear. V lost 3 bases and J 3 bases, leaving 3 bases between the germline ends. The germline gives CDR1 SGHTA, CDR2 FQGNSA. The CDR3 is 12 residues long. The CDR3, as DNA: TGTGCCAGCAGCTTGCCCAATCAGCCCCAGCATTTT. Residues: CASSLPNQPQHF.

The V call is TRBV5-4, the J call TRBJ2-5; 13 nucleotides align to TRBD2. In germline, CDR1 is SGHNT, CDR2 YYREEE (reference sequence). The CDR3 loop spans 18 amino acids. V was clipped by 4 bases and J by 4 bases; unmatched bases: 13. The CDR3 reads CASSHPNPRTSGRETQYF. The CDR3 DNA sequence: TGTGCCAGCAGCCACCCAAACCCAAGGACTAGCGGGAGAGAGACCCAGTACTTC.

The chain couples TRBV18 to TRBJ1-3; D remains unclear. This CDR3 is 15 amino acids long. Germline CDR1 KGHSH, CDR2 LQKENI. Trimming cost V 1 base and J 4 bases, with 11 bases left between them. This chain's CDR3 is CASSPLRFNGNTIYF. The CDR3 coding sequence is TGTGCCAGCTCACCACTCAGGTTTAACGGAAACACCATATATTTT. Combining the CDR3 with reference TRBV18 and TRBJ1-3 gives the whole variable domain NAGVMQNPRHLVRRRGQEARLRCSPMKGHSHVYWYRQLPEEGLKFMVYLQKENIIDESGMPKERFSAEFPKEGPSILRIQQVVRGDSAAYFCASSPLRFNGNTIYFGEGSWLTVV.

The CDR3 bases are TGTGCCAGCAGCACGGGACAGGAGCTTAACACCATATATTTT. Encoded protein: CASSTGQELNTIYF. This chain connects TRBV7-2 to TRBJ1-3, with 8 nucleotides matching TRBD1. Germline V gives CDR1 SGHTA, CDR2 FQGNSA. There are 14 residues in the CDR3. Unmatched junction bases numbered 7, after V lost 5 bases and J lost 7 bases.

The chain uses TRBV11-2 and TRBJ2-1, with TRBD2 as a possible D gene (6 bases). Looked up from germline, CDR1 is SGHAT and CDR2 is FQNNGV. V was pared by 1 base and J by 4 bases, with 11 bases between. The CDR3 covers 15 residues. CDR3 in amino acids: CASSLAYSGYNEQFF. As DNA, the CDR3 is TGTGCCAGCAGCTTAGCCTATAGCGGATACAATGAGCAGTTCTTC.